This T cell receptor beta chain appears in the sequencing data of a study of blood T cell repertoires in COVID-19. Overall study: Sites in the United States, Italy and Spain provided acute and convalescent COVID-19 samples.

The CDR3 runs 15 residues. Germline V CDR1 and CDR2: SEHNR, FQNEAQ (reference sequence). Germline trimming cut 4 bases from V and 5 bases from J; bases unmatched to any gene: 7. Original data processing: Quantification of nucleated cells was approximated via reference gene primer amplification. Assay: immunoSEQ multiplex PCR; the TCRdb copy retains only in-frame clones and omits some. That table furnishes V, J and clone size, whereas the DNA furnished D and trimming. This table has more than 200,000 clones, over 75% appearing once. This TCR was recovered from a man older than 75 with acute or convalescent COVID-19. The rearrangement joins TRBV7-9 to TRBJ2-1, with 8 bases matching TRBD2. The sample taken for sequencing was peripheral blood. The CDR3: CASSSPGGWDNEQFF. CDR3 DNA sequence: TGTGCCAGCAGCTCACCGGGAGGGTGGGACAATGAGCAGTTCTTC.